This T cell receptor (beta chain) stems from a study of CD8 T cells in Susac syndrome. CD8+ and CD4+ T cells circulating in blood were sequenced for TCR beta. Stable or active relapsing-remitting multiple sclerosis, untreated and meeting revised McDonald criteria, defined the controls. The CD8+ and CD4+ T cells were negatively isolated, with the TEMRA cells enriched by FACS. RNA amounts of roughly 0.5 to 1 ug underwent reverse transcription with random hexamers. TCR beta CDR3 was amplified by immunoSEQ multiplex PCR. This amplification extended across 54 Vbeta and 13 Jbeta segments. TCRdb itself ran the immunoSEQ multiplex PCR reads through MiXCR, one entry per CDR3 protein. The sample lists 200,000 to 300,000 distinct CDR3 sequences, over 85% occurring once. Sequenced material: CD4+ T cells from PBMCs. The origin of this receptor is a human donor with multiple sclerosis.

Here the CDR3 reads CASTWGRRPVQPQHF. The CDR3 DNA reads TGTGCCAGCACCTGGGGCAGAAGGCCCGTTCAGCCCCAGCATTTT. The rearrangement uses TRBV12-3 or TRBV12-4 and TRBJ1-5, with a weak D call TRBD1 (5 bases). Trimming cost V 7 bases and J 6 bases, with 19 bases left between them. The CDR3 consists of 15 residues.